These 19 T cell receptor beta chains were all obtained from the same sample, sequenced in a study of blood T cell repertoires in COVID-19. The method was immunoSEQ multiplex PCR; TCRdb's version includes in-frame clones alone and lacks a portion of them. The repertoire holds 200,000 to 250,000 clones, roughly 82% seen once, with roughly an eighth in the top ten. Sequencing was performed on peripheral blood. The receptor set was obtained from a man older than 75 with acute or convalescent COVID-19.

The chain employs TRBV18 and TRBJ1-4; no firm D call. V was cut by 6 bases and J by 12 bases, with 20 bases left in between. Germline loops: CDR1 KGHSH, CDR2 LQKENI. The CDR3 contains 14 residues. CDR3 amino acids: CASSPGSRENQLFF. As DNA, the CDR3 is TGTGCCAGCTCGCCGGGATCCCGTGAGAATCAACTGTTTTTT.

Only a few counts were recorded for this clone. The rearrangement links TRBV15 to TRBJ2-1; D is ambiguous. V shed 0 bases and J shed 0 bases, with 12 bases lying between them. Germline CDR1 is LNHNV and CDR2 is YYDKDF (reference sequence). The CDR3 length is 17 residues. The CDR3 sequence: CATSRDSGSSSYNEQFF. The CDR3 region has the DNA TGTGCCACCAGCAGAGATTCAGGCTCCAGCTCCTACAATGAGCAGTTCTTC.

The chain carries TRBV5-1 and TRBJ2-2; TRBD1 is a possible D gene (6 bases). V dropped 3 bases and J dropped 3 bases, with 9 bases sitting between them. This CDR3 is 14 amino acids long. Germline V gives CDR1 SGHRS, CDR2 YFSETQ. The CDR3 here is CASSWSGDTGELFF. The CDR3 coding sequence is TGCGCCAGCAGCTGGTCAGGGGACACCGGGGAGCTGTTTTTT.

The chain recombines TRBV7-2 with TRBJ1-5; TRBD1 is a possible D gene (5 bases). Trimming removed 6 bases at V and 5 bases at J, with 20 bases between. The CDR3 covers 16 residues. CDR1 and CDR2 from the germline V gene are SGHTA and FQGNSA. The CDR3 nucleotides are TGTGCCAGCAGGCCAGGCGGGACCACAGGCGATCAGCCCCAGCATTTT. Its translation is CASRPGGTTGDQPQHF.

The chain carries TRBV3-1 (or the pseudogene TRBV3-2) and TRBJ1-5, with D possibly matching TRBD1 (6 bases). The CDR3 sequence is 14 residues long. V was shortened by 3 bases and J by 4 bases, with 10 bases between the two germline ends. CDR1 is LGHDT and CDR2 is YNNKEL in the germline V gene (reference sequence). CDR3 nucleotides: TGTGCCAGCAGCCAGACAGGCTTAAATCAGCCCCAGCATTTT. Its translation is CASSQTGLNQPQHF.

This sequence joins TRBV12-3 or TRBV12-4 and TRBJ2-1; D is perhaps TRBD1 (6 bases). V was pared by 2 bases and J by 9 bases, with 11 bases between. CDR3 length: 13 residues. The CDR3 sequence: CASSLLGAGEQFF. The DNA of the CDR3 is TGTGCCAGCAGTTTACTGGGGGCCGGTGAGCAGTTCTTC.

This clone was found a few times. The rearrangement uses TRBV28 and TRBJ1-2, with a weak D call TRBD1 (5 bases). Germline lookup yields CDR1 MDHEN and CDR2 SYDVKM. V was shortened by 4 bases and J by 4 bases, with 16 bases between the two germline ends. The CDR3 consists of 15 residues. CDR3 region: CASSSGGGPTYGYTF. CDR3 in DNA: TGTGCCAGCAGTTCCGGGGGTGGGCCCACCTATGGCTACACCTTC.

The chain has TRBV5-4 and TRBJ2-1; 10 nucleotides agree with TRBD2. V dropped 1 base and J dropped 7; count of bases not matched to a gene: 5. The CDR3 loop spans 15 amino acids. Germline CDR1 SGHNT, CDR2 YYREEE (reference sequence). The DNA for the CDR3 is TGTGCCAGCAGCTTGTGGCTAGCGGGAGTTAATGAGCAGTTCTTC. This sequence encodes CASSLWLAGVNEQFF.

This clone has just one count. The chain has TRBV29-1 and TRBJ2-5, with D possibly being TRBD1 (5 bases). The V end lost 5 bases, the J end lost 5 bases, and 12 bases lay between the germline ends. In germline, CDR1 is SQVTM, CDR2 ANQGSEA. The CDR3 has 12 residues. The CDR3 spells CSVKQAMETQYF. CDR3 in DNA: TGCAGCGTTAAACAGGCGATGGAGACCCAGTACTTC.

The chain is built from TRBV6-5 and TRBJ1-2; 10 nucleotides agree with TRBD1. V dropped 5 bases and J dropped 4; count of bases not matched to a gene: 4. Germline CDR1 and CDR2: MNHEY and SVGAGI. This CDR3 comprises 14 residues. The CDR3 sequence: CASSPRDRGYGYTF. Written as DNA, the CDR3 is TGTGCCAGCAGTCCCCGGGACAGGGGCTATGGCTACACCTTC.

V and J are TRBV3-1 (or the pseudogene TRBV3-2) and TRBJ2-1; perhaps TRBD2 as D (6 bases). Trimming pared 1 base from V and 2 bases from J, leaving 12 bases between. The CDR3 runs to 16 residues. From germline, CDR1 is LGHDT and CDR2 YNNKEL (reference sequence). The CDR3 DNA sequence: TGTGCCAGCAGCCAAGGTGGGACTGTAGCCTACAATGAGCAGTTCTTC. It encodes CASSQGGTVAYNEQFF.

The V call is TRBV5-1, the J call TRBJ2-2, with 8 bases identical to TRBD1. The CDR3 is 16 amino acids. Trimming at V came to 4 bases and at J to 2 bases, leaving 7 bases not matched to a gene. Germline V lookup: CDR1 SGHRS, CDR2 YFSETQ. In nucleotides, the CDR3 is TGCGCCAGCAGCCCCGGGACAGGACCTAACACCGGGGAGCTGTTTTTT. Translated: CASSPGTGPNTGELFF.

The rearrangement links TRBV29-1 to TRBJ2-2, with 15 bases matching TRBD2. The CDR3 sequence is 15 residues long. The J segment lost 2 bases and the V segment lost 7 bases, leaving 2 bases of the junction unmatched. Per germline, CDR1 SQVTM and CDR2 ANQGSEA. This CDR3 reads CSGGLAGGNTGELFF. CDR3 sequence (DNA): TGCAGCGGGGGACTAGCGGGAGGAAACACCGGGGAGCTGTTTTTT.

The CDR3 DNA follows: TGTGCCAGCAGTGTAGGGGGTCAGGATGAAAAACTGTTTTTT. Its translation: CASSVGGQDEKLFF. This sequence joins TRBV2 and TRBJ1-4; possible D gene TRBD1, 6 bases. In germline, CDR1 is SNHLY, CDR2 FYNNEI. The V end lost 4 bases, the J end lost 6 bases, and 12 bases lay between the germline ends. The CDR3 runs to 14 residues.

This chain links TRBV28 with TRBJ2-7, with D unresolved. Germline V CDR1 and CDR2: MDHEN, SYDVKM. This CDR3 is built from 12 residues. Trimming removed 5 bases at V and 0 bases at J, with 5 bases between. The CDR3 spells CASSDSSYEQYF. CDR3 nucleotide sequence: TGTGCCAGCAGTGATAGCTCCTACGAGCAGTACTTC.

The gene calls are TRBV6-5 and TRBJ1-3, with D perhaps TRBD1 (5 bases). The V and J ends lost 4 bases and 4 bases respectively, with 14 bases between them. CDR1 and CDR2 (germline): MNHEY, SVGAGI. The CDR3 is 15 amino acids. Here the CDR3 DNA reads TGTGCCAGCAGTTGGGGGGGTTTGAGGGGAAACACCATATATTTT. It is translated as CASSWGGLRGNTIYF.

This clone was picked up one time. CDR3 sequence reads: CASSRDSFGYTF. For the CDR3, the DNA is TGTGCCAGCAGCCGGGACAGTTTTGGCTACACCTTC. The chain couples TRBV7-8 to TRBJ1-2, with 7 bases lining up with TRBD1. Germline CDR1 reads SGHVS; CDR2 reads FQNEAQ. The junction had 4 bases not matched to a gene; V was cut back by 5 bases and J by 7 bases. The CDR3 loop spans 12 amino acids.

The chain joins TRBV6-5 to TRBJ1-1; no clear D gene. V lost 6 bases and J 3 bases, leaving 11 bases between the germline ends. Germline CDR1 is MNHEY and CDR2 is SVGAGI. The CDR3 sequence is 13 residues long. The CDR3: CASSRVKDTEAFF. Written as DNA, the CDR3 is TGTGCCAGCAGCCGGGTGAAGGACACTGAAGCTTTCTTT.

This chain connects TRBV3-1 (or the pseudogene TRBV3-2) to TRBJ1-4; maybe TRBD1 (6 bases). Germline V gives CDR1 LGHDT, CDR2 YNNKEL (reference sequence). This CDR3 has 14 residues. V was trimmed by 1 base and J by 8 bases, leaving 11 bases between them. CDR3 amino acids: CASSQAGGREKLFF. In DNA, the CDR3 is TGTGCCAGCAGCCAAGCTGGGGGCAGGGAAAAACTGTTTTTT.